The rows below give T cell receptor beta chains drawn from one sample of a study of blood T cells in healthy people across ages. TCRdb reprocessed the 5' RACE reads with MiXCR, giving one entry per CDR3 protein. The sample has some 1.7 million distinct CDR3 sequences, 28% seen once. Material for sequencing was blood. These receptors were obtained from a woman aged 25-40 years in good health. The CDR3 runs from the conserved cysteine through the conserved F or W. Fields, in order: J gene, clone size, D gene, V gene, CDR3 protein, CDR3 DNA. A D gene is named only where the DNA matches it firmly. Clone size is shown for a subset of rows, as once, few, many or a class of expanded clone.

TRBJ2-3	few	TRBD2	TRBV2	CASSEVGRSGTQYF	TGTGCCAGCAGTGAAGTCGGGAGGAGCGGTACGCAGTATTTT
TRBJ2-5	few	NA	TRBV5-1	CASSLVGSRSKETQYF	TGCGCCAGCAGCTTGGTTGGTAGTAGGTCCAAAGAGACCCAGTACTTC
TRBJ2-5	many	NA	TRBV9	CASSVDRTQETQYF	TGTGCCAGCAGCGTAGACAGGACCCAAGAGACCCAGTACTTC
TRBJ2-1	many	TRBD1	TRBV6-1	CASSAGQGNRNEQFF	TGTGCCAGCAGTGCTGGACAGGGGAATAGGAATGAGCAGTTCTTC
TRBJ2-3	NA	TRBD2	TRBV10-2	CASSEWPSGGGSTDTQYF	TGCGCCAGCAGTGAGTGGCCTAGCGGGGGGGGGAGCACAGATACGCAGTATTTT
TRBJ2-5	NA	NA	TRBV18	CASSITLQEAQYF	TGTGCCAGCTCTATCACCCTCCAAGAGGCCCAGTACTTC
TRBJ1-2	NA	NA	TRBV2	CASSEARGGEGYTF	TGTGCCAGCAGTGAAGCGCGTGGCGGAGAAGGCTACACCTTC
TRBJ1-5	few	NA	TRBV7-9	CASSFGTHLNQPQHF	TGTGCCAGCAGCTTTGGGACACACCTCAATCAGCCCCAGCATTTT
TRBJ2-1	once	TRBD2	TRBV6-2/TRBV6-3	CASSYSGTSGFDEQFF	TGTGCCAGCAGTTACTCCGGGACTAGCGGTTTCGATGAGCAGTTCTTC
TRBJ2-5	NA	NA	TRBV9	CASSARLGIGETQYF	TGTGCCAGCAGCGCCCGACTAGGTATAGGGGAGACCCAGTACTTC
TRBJ2-1	NA	TRBD1	TRBV18	CASSPLDRAFGNEQFF	TGTGCCAGCTCACCTCTAGACAGGGCTTTCGGCAATGAGCAGTTCTTC
TRBJ2-1	NA	TRBD1	TRBV12-3/TRBV12-4	CASSLFSGGENNEQFF	TGTGCCAGCAGTTTATTTTCAGGGGGAGAAAACAATGAGCAGTTCTTC
TRBJ2-7	many	NA	TRBV12-5	CASGSPGSYEQYF	TGTGCTAGTGGCTCCCCCGGGAGCTACGAGCAGTACTTC
TRBJ2-7	many	NA	TRBV5-4	CASSFNSEQYF	TGTGCCAGCAGCTTCAATTCCGAGCAGTACTTC
TRBJ1-2	many	NA	TRBV29-1	CSVFRANYGYTF	TGCAGCGTCTTTAGGGCTAACTATGGCTACACCTTC
TRBJ1-2	NA	NA	TRBV2	CASTQDSGGYTF	TGTGCCAGCACCCAGGACAGCGGAGGCTACACCTTC
TRBJ2-3	few	TRBD2	TRBV7-2	CASSLSSGSAWDTQYF	TGTGCCAGCAGCTTATCGAGCGGGAGCGCCTGGGATACGCAGTATTTT
TRBJ2-1	few	TRBD2	TRBV6-6	CASSYGTSGKNEQFF	TGTGCCAGCAGTTACGGAACTAGCGGGAAAAATGAGCAGTTCTTC
TRBJ2-3	NA	NA	TRBV29-1	CSVERPRGGTQYF	TGCAGCGTTGAACGGCCCCGAGGAGGAACGCAGTATTTT
TRBJ2-3	NA	NA	TRBV7-2	CASNHRATDTQYF	TGTGCCAGCAACCACAGGGCCACAGATACGCAGTATTTT
TRBJ1-6	NA	TRBD1	TRBV6-4	CASSEAGTAGFPLHF	TGTGCCAGCAGTGAGGCCGGGACAGCGGGATTCCCCCTCCACTTT
TRBJ1-2	NA	TRBD1	TRBV19	CASTQPGGFGYTF	TGTGCCAGTACTCAGCCAGGGGGCTTTGGCTACACCTTC
TRBJ1-1	few	NA	TRBV27	CASSSAAVNPLEAFF	TGTGCCAGCAGTTCGGCAGCTGTGAATCCACTTGAAGCTTTCTTT
TRBJ2-1	few	NA	TRBV5-5	CASSSGAQVSYNEQFF	TGTGCCAGCAGCTCAGGGGCCCAGGTCTCCTACAATGAGCAGTTCTTC
TRBJ2-3	NA	NA	TRBV12-3/TRBV12-4	CASSRSPGRGDVQYF	TGTGCCAGCAGTAGATCTCCTGGGAGAGGAGATGTGCAGTATTTT
TRBJ2-1	NA	TRBD2	TRBV19	CASSNLLTSGGYNEQFF	TGTGCCAGTAGTAACCTTCTCACTAGCGGGGGCTACAATGAGCAGTTCTTC
TRBJ1-5	few	TRBD1	TRBV28	CASSRGTEPFSNQPQHF	TGTGCCAGCTCAAGGGGGACAGAACCTTTTAGCAATCAGCCCCAGCATTTT
TRBJ1-4	NA	NA	TRBV28	CASRQQGEKLFF	TGTGCCAGCCGGCAGCAGGGGGAAAAACTGTTTTTT
TRBJ2-1	few	TRBD2	TRBV3-1	CASSHLLAGGDNEQFF	TGTGCCAGCAGCCATCTCCTAGCGGGGGGTGACAATGAGCAGTTCTTC
TRBJ2-1	many	NA	TRBV10-1	CASSAGSSYNEQFF	TGTGCCAGCAGTGCAGGGAGCTCCTACAATGAGCAGTTCTTC
TRBJ2-3	NA	NA	TRBV6-2/TRBV6-3	CASSRLRDTQYF	TGTGCCAGCAGCCGACTTAGAGATACGCAGTATTTT
TRBJ2-1	few	NA	TRBV7-6	CASSPGTRQTQFF	TGTGCCAGCAGCCCAGGGACAAGGCAGACCCAGTTCTTC
TRBJ2-7	few	TRBD1	TRBV19	CASSPPGTGGGEQYF	TGTGCCAGTAGTCCCCCCGGGACAGGGGGTGGCGAGCAGTACTTC
TRBJ1-5	NA	NA	TRBV10-3	CAISQGISNQPQHF	TGTGCCATCAGTCAGGGAATAAGCAATCAGCCCCAGCATTTT
TRBJ2-1	many	NA	TRBV12-3/TRBV12-4	CASRIQNEQFF	TGTGCCAGCAGGATTCAGAATGAGCAGTTCTTC
TRBJ2-3	NA	NA	TRBV27	CAGSSADTQYF	TGTGCCGGTAGTTCGGCAGATACGCAGTATTTT
TRBJ2-3	many	TRBD2	TRBV11-2	CASSFRLATDTQYF	TGTGCCAGCAGCTTTCGACTAGCAACGGATACGCAGTATTTT
TRBJ2-1	many	NA	TRBV6-6	CASSYTSTDRPFNEQFF	TGTGCCAGCAGTTATACATCAACGGACCGACCGTTCAATGAGCAGTTCTTC
TRBJ2-1	many	NA	TRBV5-1	CASSLDFRGGYNEQFF	TGCGCCAGCAGCTTGGATTTTAGGGGAGGCTACAATGAGCAGTTCTTC
TRBJ2-5	NA	TRBD1	TRBV20-1	CSARRQGGTQYF	TGCAGTGCTAGGAGACAGGGGGGGACCCAGTACTTC
TRBJ2-7	many	NA	TRBV28	CASSFEGEREQYF	TGTGCCAGCAGTTTCGAGGGGGAGCGCGAGCAGTACTTC
TRBJ2-7	NA	TRBD2	TRBV20-1	CSAVSGGDSYEQYF	TGCAGTGCTGTTAGCGGGGGGGATTCCTACGAGCAGTACTTC